A selection of T cell receptor beta chains follows, all from one sample in a study of T cell responses to AZD1222 COVID-19 vaccine. TCRdb keeps only in-frame clones here, not all; method: immunoSEQ multiplex PCR. The repertoire includes roughly 83,000 clones, about 84% of them detected once, and roughly 8.7% sits in the top ten. The specimen comprised peripheral blood, sampled on day 0 of AZD1222 vaccination. The receptors were gathered from an adult in good health. CDR3s include the opening cysteine and the closing phenylalanine or tryptophan. D genes are given only for firm matches. Size tells how often a clone was seen (once, few, many) or the class of an expanded clone, and some rows leave it out.

CDR3 DNA: TGTGCCAGCTCACCAAGGAGGGGCGCGTCCTCTGGAAACACCATATATTTT
CDR3 protein: CASSPRRGASSGNTIYF
J gene: TRBJ1-3
D gene: -
clone size: -
V gene: TRBV18

CDR3 DNA: TGTGCCATCAGTGAAAACAGGGCCTATGGCTACACCTTC
CDR3 protein: CAISENRAYGYTF
J gene: TRBJ1-2
D gene: -
clone size: -
V gene: TRBV10-3

CDR3 DNA: TGTGCCAGCTCACCATTCCAGGGAATCACTGAAGCTTTCTTT
CDR3 protein: CASSPFQGITEAFF
J gene: TRBJ1-1
D gene: -
clone size: -
V gene: TRBV18

CDR3 DNA: TGTGCCAGCAGCTCCACCTCTCGCAGGGCGACAAATTCACCCCTCCACTTT
CDR3 protein: CASSSTSRRATNSPLHF
J gene: TRBJ1-6
D gene: -
clone size: -
V gene: TRBV7-9

CDR3 DNA: TGTGCCAGCAGCACCAGCCCAGCGGGACCCAATGAGCAGTTCTTC
CDR3 protein: CASSTSPAGPNEQFF
J gene: TRBJ2-1
D gene: TRBD2
clone size: -
V gene: TRBV9

CDR3 DNA: TGTGCCAGCGGTCCTGCTCTGGGGCCTGAAGCTTTCTTT
CDR3 protein: CASGPALGPEAFF
J gene: TRBJ1-1
D gene: -
clone size: once
V gene: TRBV25-1

CDR3 DNA: TGTGCCAGCAGTTTAGCCAGGCGGGTTGGCTACACCTTC
CDR3 protein: CASSLARRVGYTF
J gene: TRBJ1-2
D gene: -
clone size: -
V gene: TRBV12-3/TRBV12-4

CDR3 DNA: TGTGCCAGTAGCCAGGGGTATAGCAATCAGCCCCAGCATTTT
CDR3 protein: CASSQGYSNQPQHF
J gene: TRBJ1-5
D gene: -
clone size: -
V gene: TRBV6-2/TRBV6-3

CDR3 DNA: TGTGCCAGCAGCGTAGTTCCTGGGACAATCTCCTACAATGAGCAGTTCTTC
CDR3 protein: CASSVVPGTISYNEQFF
J gene: TRBJ2-1
D gene: -
clone size: -
V gene: TRBV9

CDR3 DNA: TGTGCCAGCAGCCAAGATAACGGGGGGTTTGAGCAGCCCCAGCATTTT
CDR3 protein: CASSQDNGGFEQPQHF
J gene: TRBJ1-5
D gene: -
clone size: few
V gene: TRBV3-1/TRBV3-2

CDR3 DNA: TGCGCCAGCAGCCGGAATAGCGGGCCTTGGGGGTACAATGAGCAGTTCTTC
CDR3 protein: CASSRNSGPWGYNEQFF
J gene: TRBJ2-1
D gene: TRBD2
clone size: -
V gene: TRBV4-3

CDR3 DNA: TGTGCCAGTAGTATTTTAGGGGGCCAAAACACTGAAGCTTTCTTT
CDR3 protein: CASSILGGQNTEAFF
J gene: TRBJ1-1
D gene: TRBD1
clone size: -
V gene: TRBV19

CDR3 DNA: TGTGCCAGCAGCCCAAGACTGGGGGGTTACAATGAGCAGTTCTTC
CDR3 protein: CASSPRLGGYNEQFF
J gene: TRBJ2-1
D gene: -
clone size: -
V gene: TRBV11-3

CDR3 DNA: TGCAGCGTTGAGGTGCTAGCGGGAGTCAGAGATACGCAGTATTTT
CDR3 protein: CSVEVLAGVRDTQYF
J gene: TRBJ2-3
D gene: TRBD2
clone size: -
V gene: TRBV29-1

CDR3 DNA: TGCGCCAGCAGTGGGGGGGGCGCAGGCCGCGAGCAGTACTTC
CDR3 protein: CASSGGGAGREQYF
J gene: TRBJ2-7
D gene: -
clone size: -
V gene: TRBV5-1

CDR3 DNA: TGTGCCAGCTCTCCCGGGACAGAACAAGAGACCCAGTACTTC
CDR3 protein: CASSPGTEQETQYF
J gene: TRBJ2-5
D gene: TRBD1
clone size: -
V gene: TRBV18

CDR3 DNA: TGTGCCATCAGTGATCCGGCAGGGACTAGCGGGAGAGGGAAAAACATTCAGTACTTC
CDR3 protein: CAISDPAGTSGRGKNIQYF
J gene: TRBJ2-4
D gene: TRBD2
clone size: few
V gene: TRBV10-3

CDR3 DNA: TGCGCCAGCAGCCCCTTGGCGGGAGCGTACGGGCAGTACTTC
CDR3 protein: CASSPLAGAYGQYF
J gene: TRBJ2-7
D gene: TRBD2
clone size: -
V gene: TRBV4-3

CDR3 DNA: TGTGCCAGTAGTATTGACCGGGACGGGGACAATGAGCAGTTCTTC
CDR3 protein: CASSIDRDGDNEQFF
J gene: TRBJ2-1
D gene: -
clone size: -
V gene: TRBV19

CDR3 DNA: TGCAGCGTTGGAGGGAACTATGAAGCTTTCTTT
CDR3 protein: CSVGGNYEAFF
J gene: TRBJ1-1
D gene: -
clone size: -
V gene: TRBV29-1

CDR3 DNA: TGTGCCAGCTCACCTGTACCGGGACAGGGGTACTTC
CDR3 protein: CASSPVPGQGYF
J gene: TRBJ2-4
D gene: TRBD1
clone size: -
V gene: TRBV18

CDR3 DNA: TGCAGCGCCGGGACAGGACACTCCTACGAGCAGTACTTC
CDR3 protein: CSAGTGHSYEQYF
J gene: TRBJ2-7
D gene: TRBD1
clone size: once
V gene: TRBV29-1

CDR3 DNA: TGTGCTAGCAGCAGAGCGGGAGGGCCGAACAATGAGCAGTTCTTC
CDR3 protein: CASSRAGGPNNEQFF
J gene: TRBJ2-1
D gene: TRBD2
clone size: -
V gene: TRBV7-7

CDR3 DNA: TGTGCCAGCAGTACTAGGAGAGCCGGGGAGCTGTTTTTT
CDR3 protein: CASSTRRAGELFF
J gene: TRBJ2-2
D gene: -
clone size: few
V gene: TRBV2

CDR3 DNA: TGTGCCAGCAAGCAGGCCACCCAAGAGACCCAGTACTTC
CDR3 protein: CASKQATQETQYF
J gene: TRBJ2-5
D gene: -
clone size: -
V gene: TRBV6-6

CDR3 DNA: TGTGCCACCAGTGACGGAGGACAGTATGGCTACACCTTC
CDR3 protein: CATSDGGQYGYTF
J gene: TRBJ1-2
D gene: -
clone size: -
V gene: TRBV24-1

CDR3 DNA: TGTGCCAGCACCGGGGACGGGCTAAGCTCCTACGAGCAGTACTTC
CDR3 protein: CASTGDGLSSYEQYF
J gene: TRBJ2-7
D gene: -
clone size: -
V gene: TRBV7-9

CDR3 DNA: TGTGCCAGCACCTCAATTGGGGAATTAGGAAACACCATATATTTT
CDR3 protein: CASTSIGELGNTIYF
J gene: TRBJ1-3
D gene: -
clone size: -
V gene: TRBV27

CDR3 DNA: TGCGCCAGCAGCCAAGATCAAGGGGTCTACGAGCAGTACTTC
CDR3 protein: CASSQDQGVYEQYF
J gene: TRBJ2-7
D gene: -
clone size: -
V gene: TRBV4-1

CDR3 DNA: TGTGCCAGCAGTGACAGGTCGGCGAACACTGAAGCTTTCTTT
CDR3 protein: CASSDRSANTEAFF
J gene: TRBJ1-1
D gene: -
clone size: -
V gene: TRBV6-1

CDR3 DNA: TGTGCCAGCAGTTTAAGCCCGGGACAGGGATCCTACGAGCAGTACTTC
CDR3 protein: CASSLSPGQGSYEQYF
J gene: TRBJ2-7
D gene: TRBD1
clone size: once
V gene: TRBV28

CDR3 DNA: TGTGCCAGTAGCCTTCGGGACAGGGGATTCTACGAGCAGTACTTC
CDR3 protein: CASSLRDRGFYEQYF
J gene: TRBJ2-7
D gene: TRBD1
clone size: -
V gene: TRBV19

CDR3 DNA: TGTGCCATTGGACAGGGCCTTTCCGACTATGGCTACACCTTC
CDR3 protein: CAIGQGLSDYGYTF
J gene: TRBJ1-2
D gene: TRBD1
clone size: -
V gene: TRBV2

CDR3 DNA: TGTGCCAGTAGTATCCGGACTAGCAAGGGGCTCAACAATGAGCAGTTCTTC
CDR3 protein: CASSIRTSKGLNNEQFF
J gene: TRBJ2-1
D gene: TRBD2
clone size: -
V gene: TRBV19

CDR3 DNA: TGCGCCAGCACATCAACGGGTAGTCCGAACACCGGGGAGCTGTTTTTT
CDR3 protein: CASTSTGSPNTGELFF
J gene: TRBJ2-2
D gene: -
clone size: -
V gene: TRBV5-1

CDR3 DNA: TGCGCCAGCAGCTTGGTGACTAGTGGTAGAGAGACCCAGTACTTC
CDR3 protein: CASSLVTSGRETQYF
J gene: TRBJ2-5
D gene: -
clone size: -
V gene: TRBV5-1

CDR3 DNA: TGCGCCAGCAGCCCGGTCGGTTGGCGGGAGGTCGGCTCCTACAATGAGCAGTTCTTC
CDR3 protein: CASSPVGWREVGSYNEQFF
J gene: TRBJ2-1
D gene: TRBD2
clone size: -
V gene: TRBV5-1

CDR3 DNA: TGTGCCAGCAGCTTGGCTAGCGGGAGGGTCACCGGGGAGCTGTTTTTT
CDR3 protein: CASSLASGRVTGELFF
J gene: TRBJ2-2
D gene: TRBD2
clone size: -
V gene: TRBV5-4

CDR3 DNA: TGTGCCAGCTTACAGGGGCCTTTAGGGGCTGAAGCTTTCTTT
CDR3 protein: CASLQGPLGAEAFF
J gene: TRBJ1-1
D gene: TRBD1
clone size: few
V gene: TRBV5-8

CDR3 DNA: TGCGCCAGCAGCCAAGATACCGGGACTAGCTTTACCGGGGAGCTGTTTTTT
CDR3 protein: CASSQDTGTSFTGELFF
J gene: TRBJ2-2
D gene: TRBD2
clone size: -
V gene: TRBV4-3

CDR3 DNA: TGTGCCAGCAGCTTGAGGTGGAGCGGGAGCACCTCCTACGAGCAGTACTTC
CDR3 protein: CASSLRWSGSTSYEQYF
J gene: TRBJ2-7
D gene: TRBD2
clone size: -
V gene: TRBV5-8

CDR3 DNA: TGTGCCAGCAGCTTCTCAGGGGGCGACTATGGCTACACCTTC
CDR3 protein: CASSFSGGDYGYTF
J gene: TRBJ1-2
D gene: TRBD1
clone size: -
V gene: TRBV5-6

CDR3 DNA: TGTGCCAGCAGCTTAGCGCAGGGACAGGGGGCCTACGAGCAGTACTTC
CDR3 protein: CASSLAQGQGAYEQYF
J gene: TRBJ2-7
D gene: TRBD1
clone size: -
V gene: TRBV7-9

CDR3 DNA: TGTGCCAGCAGCCATGGAAGCGGACAGCCGAGGCCAGATACGCAGTATTTT
CDR3 protein: CASSHGSGQPRPDTQYF
J gene: TRBJ2-3
D gene: -
clone size: -
V gene: TRBV3-1/TRBV3-2

CDR3 DNA: TGTGCCAGCAGCTTTATGACAGTGTCTGGAAACACCATATATTTT
CDR3 protein: CASSFMTVSGNTIYF
J gene: TRBJ1-3
D gene: -
clone size: -
V gene: TRBV11-2

CDR3 DNA: TGTGCCAGCGCCTTGACCGCGGCTACAGATACGCAGTATTTT
CDR3 protein: CASALTAATDTQYF
J gene: TRBJ2-3
D gene: -
clone size: -
V gene: TRBV9

CDR3 DNA: TGTGCCAGCAGTCCTACAGGGGCGGCGACTGAAGCTTTCTTT
CDR3 protein: CASSPTGAATEAFF
J gene: TRBJ1-1
D gene: TRBD1
clone size: -
V gene: TRBV9

CDR3 DNA: TGTGCCAGCAGTCAGCGACAGGGCCGGAACACTGAAGCTTTCTTT
CDR3 protein: CASSQRQGRNTEAFF
J gene: TRBJ1-1
D gene: TRBD1
clone size: -
V gene: TRBV6-1

CDR3 DNA: TGTGCCAGCAGCGTTCTTTCAACTAATGAAAAACTGTTTTTT
CDR3 protein: CASSVLSTNEKLFF
J gene: TRBJ1-4
D gene: -
clone size: -
V gene: TRBV9

CDR3 DNA: TGTGCCACCAACAAGGGGTCTGGACCGGAGCAGTTCTTC
CDR3 protein: CATNKGSGPEQFF
J gene: TRBJ2-1
D gene: -
clone size: once
V gene: TRBV15

CDR3 DNA: TGTGCCAGCAGCCAAAGTGAGGTTACGCAGTATTTT
CDR3 protein: CASSQSEVTQYF
J gene: TRBJ2-3
D gene: -
clone size: -
V gene: TRBV12-3/TRBV12-4

CDR3 DNA: TGTGCCAGCAGTTACTCGGACGGGAATCAGCCCCAGCATTTT
CDR3 protein: CASSYSDGNQPQHF
J gene: TRBJ1-5
D gene: -
clone size: -
V gene: TRBV6-6

CDR3 DNA: TGTGCCAGCAGTCTCATCGTAGCGGGAGCCTACGAGCAGTACTTC
CDR3 protein: CASSLIVAGAYEQYF
J gene: TRBJ2-7
D gene: TRBD2
clone size: -
V gene: TRBV28

CDR3 DNA: TGTGCCAGCAGTCCCGGATTGGGCCGGGCGAACTATGGCTACACCTTC
CDR3 protein: CASSPGLGRANYGYTF
J gene: TRBJ1-2
D gene: -
clone size: once
V gene: TRBV27

CDR3 DNA: TGTGCCAGCTCACCCCCCGGGAAAGGGGTAATGTTGGACGGCTACACCTTC
CDR3 protein: CASSPPGKGVMLDGYTF
J gene: TRBJ1-2
D gene: -
clone size: -
V gene: TRBV18